One and the same sample provided the 16 T cell receptor beta chains below, sequenced in a study of T cell responses to AZD1222 COVID-19 vaccine. Generated by immunoSEQ multiplex PCR, the TCRdb table keeps only in-frame clones and is missing some. The sample lists approximately 80,000 clones, roughly nine tenths occurring once. The specimen comprised peripheral blood, sampled 28 days after the second AZD1222 dose. Every receptor here comes from an adult who received the AZD1222 COVID-19 vaccine.

The J gene is TRBJ1-5, the V gene TRBV2; a possible D gene is TRBD1 (5 bases). Trimming removed 7 bases from V and 10 bases from J, with 17 bases in between. Per the germline V gene, CDR1 is SNHLY and CDR2 is FYNNEI. This CDR3 has 13 amino acids. The CDR3 loop reads CASKLVGTGPQHF. CDR3 bases: TGTGCCAGCAAGTTAGTTGGAACAGGACCCCAGCATTTT.

The chain is built from TRBV6-5 and TRBJ1-5; TRBD1 aligns across 7 bases. The CDR3 sequence is 13 residues long. Germline CDR1 reads MNHEY; CDR2 reads SVGAGI. The V and J ends lost 6 bases and 5 bases, in that order; junction bases with no gene match: 4. The CDR3 DNA reads TGTGCCAGCAGGGTTACAGGGGATCAGCCCCAGCATTTT. Amino acids: CASRVTGDQPQHF.

This clone was detected a few times. V usage is TRBV9 and J usage is TRBJ2-1; 9 positions agree with TRBD2. The CDR3 is made up of 16 amino acids. Trimming removed 4 bases from V and 6 bases from J; junction bases left unmatched: 11. Germline V gene data show CDR1 as SGDLS and CDR2 as YYNGEE. The CDR3 here is CASSPRLAEYGNEQFF. The CDR3 DNA reads TGTGCCAGCAGCCCCCGACTAGCGGAATATGGCAATGAGCAGTTCTTC.

The chain links TRBV25-1 to TRBJ1-2; TRBD1 matches 8 bases. The germline V gene has CDR1 MGHDK and CDR2 SYGVNS. This CDR3 is built from 12 residues. V lost 5 bases to trimming and J lost 8 bases; unmatched junction nucleotides: 4. CDR3 amino acids: CASSTPGGGYTF. DNA for the CDR3: TGTGCCAGCAGTACTCCAGGGGGCGGCTACACCTTC.

V gene TRBV9 combines with J gene TRBJ2-1, with D possibly TRBD2 on 6 matching bases. V lost 6 bases to trimming and J lost 5 bases, with 15 bases between them. Germline CDR1 is SGDLS and CDR2 is YYNGEE. The CDR3 totals 14 residues. The CDR3 loop reads CASNFGSPNNEQFF. DNA for the CDR3: TGTGCCAGCAACTTCGGGAGTCCCAACAATGAGCAGTTCTTC. The whole variable domain, remainder taken from reference TRBV9 and TRBJ2-1, is DSGVTQTPKHLITATGQRVTLRCSPRSGDLSVYWYQQSLDQGLQFLIQYYNGEERAKGNILERFSAQQFPDLHSELNLSSLELGDSALYFCASNFGSPNNEQFFGPGTRLTVL.

As concerns this clone: The junction and the germline gene differ at one end; a read error may be behind it. The rearrangement joins TRBV2 to TRBJ2-5; TRBD1 aligns across 8 bases. This CDR3 spans 13 amino acids. Germline CDR1 reads SNHLY; CDR2 reads FYNNEI. CDR3 in DNA: TGTGCCAGCAGTGCCCGGGACAGGCCAATCCGGAACTTC. Amino acids: CASSARDRPIRNF.

The V call is TRBV2, the J call TRBJ2-7; D ambiguous. The CDR3 has 14 residues. Germline CDR1 reads SNHLY; CDR2 reads FYNNEI. V was shortened by 5 bases and J by 2 bases, with 13 bases between the two germline ends. The CDR3 is CASSPDGITYEQYF. In nucleotides, the CDR3 is TGTGCCAGCAGTCCCGACGGAATAACCTACGAGCAGTACTTC.

This chain uses TRBV4-2 with TRBJ1-5; 8 positions agree with TRBD1. The CDR3 covers 17 residues. V lost 0 bases and J lost 4; bases outside the gene matches: 8. Germline-derived CDR1 and CDR2 are LGHNA and YNFKEQ. CDR3 DNA: TGTGCCAGCAGCCAAGATGGATCAGGGGGCGATAATCAGCCCCAGCATTTT. Its translation: CASSQDGSGGDNQPQHF.

The chain combines TRBV5-6 with TRBJ1-1; D gene uncertain. Between the trimmed V and J ends, which lost 0 bases and 4 bases, there was a span of 13 bases. Germline V gene data show CDR1 as SGHDT and CDR2 as YYEEEE. CDR3 length: 15 residues. The CDR3 loop is CASSLVSPPATEAFF. The DNA of the CDR3 is TGTGCCAGCAGCTTGGTGTCTCCCCCGGCCACTGAAGCTTTCTTT.

The chain has TRBV24-1 and TRBJ2-1; possible D gene TRBD2, 5 bases. With 8 bases removed from V and 0 bases from J, the gap between germline ends came to 7 bases. The CDR3 is 13 amino acids. CDR1 is KGHDR, CDR2 SFDVKD, per germline. CDR3 bases: TGTGCCACCAAAGGGAGCTCCTACAATGAGCAGTTCTTC. Translating gives CATKGSSYNEQFF.

The genes are TRBV28 and TRBJ1-4; no firm D call. The CDR3 consists of 13 residues. The V and J ends lost 7 bases and 6 bases respectively, with 12 bases between them. Germline V gene sequence: CDR1 MDHEN, CDR2 SYDVKM. The CDR3 here is CASIPDGYEKLFF. The CDR3 DNA reads TGTGCCAGCATTCCGGACGGGTATGAAAAACTGTTTTTT.

The sample holds a few counts of this clone. The CDR3 protein is CASSLALAGASRTDTQYF. CDR3 bases: TGCGCCAGCAGCTTGGCGCTAGCGGGGGCGAGCAGGACAGATACGCAGTATTTT. The chain employs TRBV5-1 and TRBJ2-3, with 10 nucleotides matching TRBD2. V was clipped by 0 bases and J by 3 bases; unmatched bases: 10. There are 18 residues in the CDR3. Germline V CDR1 and CDR2: SGHRS, YFSETQ.

The chain carries TRBV19 and TRBJ1-5, with 10 bases lining up with TRBD1. The CDR3 totals 17 residues. In germline, CDR1 is LNHDA, CDR2 SQIVND (reference sequence). V shed 1 base and J 2 bases; nucleotides not matched to a gene: 5. The CDR3 sequence: CASSIVGTGARNQPQHF. DNA for the CDR3: TGTGCCAGTAGTATAGTGGGGACAGGGGCTCGCAATCAGCCCCAGCATTTT. The variable domain in full, with the rest retrieved from reference TRBV19 and TRBJ1-5, is DGGITQSPKYLFRKEGQNVTLSCEQNLNHDAMYWYRQDPGQGLRLIYYSQIVNDFQKGDIAEGYSVSREKKESFPLTVTSAQKNPTAFYLCASSIVGTGARNQPQHFGDGTRLSIL.

This chain joins TRBV12-3 or TRBV12-4 and TRBJ1-1; D gene unclear. V was shortened by 5 bases and J by 2 bases, with 9 bases between the two germline ends. This CDR3 comprises 13 residues. The CDR3 spells CASSTFVNTEAFF. The DNA for the CDR3 is TGTGCCAGCAGTACATTCGTCAACACTGAAGCTTTCTTT.

The chain employs TRBV7-3 and TRBJ2-1; a weak D match, TRBD2 (6 bases). The CDR3 is 18 residues long. V lost 2 bases to trimming and J lost 1 base, with 18 bases between them. The germline V gene encodes CDR1 SGHTA and CDR2 FQGTGA. The CDR3 DNA follows: TGTGCCAGCAGCTTAGGGTTGTTAGCGGCAGAGTCCTACAATGAGCAGTTCTTC. Translated, it gives CASSLGLLAAESYNEQFF.

The V call is TRBV5-4, the J call TRBJ1-1, with 9 nucleotides matching TRBD1. Looked up from germline, CDR1 is SGHNT and CDR2 is YYREEE (reference sequence). This CDR3 is built from 14 residues. After removal of 4 bases from V and 3 bases from J, the junction contained 4 bases not matched to a gene. The CDR3 here is CASSGRDRDTEAFF. CDR3 coding DNA: TGTGCCAGCAGCGGCCGGGACAGGGACACTGAAGCTTTCTTT.